The sequence of this TCR beta chain was determined in a study of identical twins. Trimming removed 6 bases from V and 8 bases from J, with 11 bases in between. Germline V gene lookup returns CDR1 DFQATT and CDR2 SNEGSKA (reference sequence). This CDR3 spans 11 amino acids. TCRdb re-analysed the 5' RACE reads in MiXCR, keeping a single row per CDR3 protein. The data contain 450,000 to 600,000 distinct CDR3 sequences, about 22% of them seen just once; the ten biggest clones take up approximately 0.5%. Healthy Caucasians made up all donors. These data also featured in a second study, about yellow fever vaccine responses in identical twins.

The sample comprised CD4+ T cells sorted from blood. The V and J genes are TRBV20-1 and TRBJ2-1, with a possible D match to TRBD2 (6 bases). This TCR was sampled from a woman aged 18-29 years in good health. The CDR3 spells CSADRLDEQFF. CDR3 coding DNA: TGCAGTGCGGATAGACTAGATGAGCAGTTCTTC.